A selection of T cell receptor beta chains follows, all from one sample in a study of blood T cell repertoires in COVID-19. TCRdb keeps only in-frame clones here, not all; method: immunoSEQ multiplex PCR. The sample lists 250,000 or so clones; around 90% were seen once. Input material: peripheral blood. These receptors came from a man aged 25-45 years with COVID-19, enrolled during active disease. Both conserved end residues are part of each CDR3. A D gene is named only where the DNA matches it firmly. Clone size, where shown, is once, few, many, or a class for clones that have expanded.

J gene: TRBJ2-1
clone size: .
V gene: TRBV24-1
D gene: TRBD1
CDR3 protein: CATSDFNRGDEQFF
CDR3 DNA: TGTGCCACCAGTGATTTCAACAGGGGTGATGAGCAGTTCTTC

J gene: TRBJ2-7
clone size: .
V gene: TRBV7-3
D gene: TRBD2
CDR3 protein: CASSFGGGPTYEQYF
CDR3 DNA: TGTGCCAGCAGCTTCGGCGGGGGGCCGACCTACGAGCAGTACTTC

J gene: TRBJ1-2
clone size: few
V gene: TRBV5-6
D gene: .
CDR3 protein: CASSFPGYGYTF
CDR3 DNA: TGTGCCAGCAGCTTCCCGGGATATGGCTACACCTTC

J gene: TRBJ2-1
clone size: .
V gene: TRBV12-5
D gene: TRBD1
CDR3 protein: CASVLPPGTARDEQFF
CDR3 DNA: TGTGCTAGTGTTCTCCCTCCCGGGACAGCTAGAGATGAGCAGTTCTTC

J gene: TRBJ1-2
clone size: .
V gene: TRBV7-3
D gene: TRBD1
CDR3 protein: CASSPTPGGPHYGYTF
CDR3 DNA: TGTGCCAGCAGCCCCACTCCAGGGGGACCACACTATGGCTACACCTTC

J gene: TRBJ2-5
clone size: .
V gene: TRBV7-9
D gene: .
CDR3 protein: CASSLGQSLETQYF
CDR3 DNA: TGTGCCAGCAGCCTCGGACAGTCCCTGGAGACCCAGTACTTC

J gene: TRBJ2-2
clone size: .
V gene: TRBV18
D gene: .
CDR3 protein: CASAGERSTGELFF
CDR3 DNA: TGTGCCAGCGCTGGGGAGAGATCCACCGGGGAGCTGTTTTTT

J gene: TRBJ2-3
clone size: .
V gene: TRBV18
D gene: .
CDR3 protein: CASSPSRGVRDTQYF
CDR3 DNA: TGTGCCAGCTCACCCTCCAGGGGTGTTAGAGATACGCAGTATTTT

J gene: TRBJ1-2
clone size: .
V gene: TRBV14
D gene: TRBD1
CDR3 protein: CASSLDRGGGYTF
CDR3 DNA: TGTGCCAGCAGCCTCGACAGGGGTGGTGGCTACACCTTC

J gene: TRBJ1-1
clone size: .
V gene: TRBV6-2/TRBV6-3
D gene: .
CDR3 protein: CASSYPDRGSDDTEAFF
CDR3 DNA: TGTGCCAGCAGTTACCCAGATAGGGGGTCAGATGACACTGAAGCTTTCTTT

J gene: TRBJ1-5
clone size: .
V gene: TRBV6-1
D gene: .
CDR3 protein: CASSEWGPSNQPQHF
CDR3 DNA: TGTGCCAGCAGTGAATGGGGGCCCAGCAATCAGCCCCAGCATTTT

J gene: TRBJ1-4
clone size: .
V gene: TRBV5-1
D gene: TRBD1
CDR3 protein: CASSSDRANEKLFF
CDR3 DNA: TGCGCCAGCAGCTCGGACAGGGCGAATGAAAAACTGTTTTTT

J gene: TRBJ1-5
clone size: .
V gene: TRBV4-1
D gene: .
CDR3 protein: CASSPGPNQPQHF
CDR3 DNA: TGCGCCAGCAGCCCTGGGCCCAATCAGCCCCAGCATTTT

J gene: TRBJ1-6
clone size: .
V gene: TRBV7-6
D gene: TRBD1
CDR3 protein: CASSLDRGNSPLHF
CDR3 DNA: TGTGCCAGCAGCTTAGACAGGGGGAATTCACCCCTCCACTTT

J gene: TRBJ2-1
clone size: .
V gene: TRBV7-9
D gene: .
CDR3 protein: CASSSGQTFDEQFF
CDR3 DNA: TGTGCCAGCAGCTCAGGACAGACCTTCGATGAGCAGTTCTTC

J gene: TRBJ2-1
clone size: .
V gene: TRBV10-2
D gene: TRBD1
CDR3 protein: CASVSGTGYNSEQFF
CDR3 DNA: TGCGCCAGCGTTTCCGGGACAGGGTATAACAGTGAGCAGTTCTTC

J gene: TRBJ2-1
clone size: .
V gene: TRBV4-1
D gene: TRBD2
CDR3 protein: CASSQGLAGGNEQFF
CDR3 DNA: TGCGCCAGCAGCCAAGGGCTAGCGGGGGGGAATGAGCAGTTCTTC

J gene: TRBJ2-3
clone size: .
V gene: TRBV28
D gene: TRBD2
CDR3 protein: CASSLSWRGSTDTQYF
CDR3 DNA: TGTGCCAGCAGTTTATCTTGGCGGGGGAGCACAGATACGCAGTATTTT

J gene: TRBJ2-1
clone size: .
V gene: TRBV19
D gene: .
CDR3 protein: CASSISGQAYNEQFF
CDR3 DNA: TGTGCCAGTAGTATCTCAGGACAAGCCTACAATGAGCAGTTCTTC

J gene: TRBJ1-1
clone size: once
V gene: TRBV11-1
D gene: TRBD1
CDR3 protein: CASRTTGGPTEAFF
CDR3 DNA: TGTGCCAGCAGGACGACAGGGGGCCCCACTGAAGCTTTCTTT

J gene: TRBJ1-3
clone size: .
V gene: TRBV10-1
D gene: .
CDR3 protein: CASSDDRGVAGNTIYF
CDR3 DNA: TGCGCCAGCAGTGACGACCGGGGAGTTGCTGGAAACACCATATATTTT

J gene: TRBJ1-2
clone size: .
V gene: TRBV5-1
D gene: .
CDR3 protein: CASSLGPRAGNYGYTF
CDR3 DNA: TGCGCCAGCAGCTTGGGCCCCAGGGCGGGAAACTATGGCTACACCTTC

J gene: TRBJ2-2
clone size: .
V gene: TRBV4-1
D gene: TRBD2
CDR3 protein: CASSQAGGYPGELFF
CDR3 DNA: TGCGCCAGCAGCCAAGCGGGGGGGTATCCCGGGGAGCTGTTTTTT